The subject of this entry is one T cell receptor beta chain. This record belongs to a study of blood T cell repertoires in COVID-19. Assay: immunoSEQ multiplex PCR; the TCRdb copy retains only in-frame clones and omits some. The table has 70,000 to 80,000 clones, around 85% seen once. The CDR3 length is 14 residues. In germline, CDR1 is SGHNT, CDR2 YYREEE (reference sequence). V was cut by 4 bases and J by 10 bases, with 17 bases left in between. The sequence was collected from a woman older than 75 with active or convalescent COVID-19. Sequenced material: peripheral blood. The chain has TRBV5-4 and TRBJ1-4; the D gene is possibly TRBD1 (6 bases). The DNA of the CDR3 is TGTGCCAGCAGCCCCGACAGGACCTGGGGAAAACTGTTTTTT. Its translation: CASSPDRTWGKLFF.